This T cell receptor (beta chain) stems from a study of T cells in Graves' hyperthyroidism and ophthalmopathy. This clonotype was detected ten times or more. Trimming took 3 bases from V and 4 from J, leaving 10 bases between them. Germline CDR1 MDHEN, CDR2 SYDVKM. The CDR3 extends over 13 amino acids. Patients showing uncontrolled infection, other autoimmune disease, pregnancy or lactation were ineligible. RNA transcripts were the template for amplifying TCR beta CDR3 regions. Initially, a first-round RT-PCR of the TCR CDR3 employed the HTBI primer set. A single record per CDR3 protein comes from TCRdb applying MiXCR to the multiplex PCR reads. In the table there are about 550,000 distinct CDR3 sequences, less than 25% of which are singletons.

The sequenced material came from blood. The clonotype was recovered from a man between 18 and 35 years old with Graves' hyperthyroidism. The chain couples TRBV28 to TRBJ2-7; D gene ambiguous. Written as DNA, the CDR3 is TGTGCCAGCAGTTTGCAGGTGGCGTACGAGCAGTACTTC. This codes for CASSLQVAYEQYF. The whole variable domain, filled in from reference TRBV28 and TRBJ2-7, reads DVKVTQSSRYLVKRTGEKVFLECVQDMDHENMFWYRQDPGLGLRLIYFSYDVKMKEKGDIPEGYSVSREKKERFSLILESASTNQTSMYLCASSLQVAYEQYFGPGTRLTVT.